This T cell receptor beta chain stems from a study of shared clonotypes between healthy human individuals. Across the study: For every donor, three CD4 naive, three CD4 memory, two CD8 naive and one CD8 memory plates were used.

Clones were sequenced by immunoSEQ multiplex PCR, and TCRdb holds only the in-frame ones, with some missing. The table shows 2.3 million or so clones, with 85% to 95% occurring only once. Germline CDR1 and CDR2: SGHRS and YFSETQ. The germline V and J ends were trimmed by 0 bases and 2 bases, with 11 bases remaining between them. This CDR3 has 15 amino acids. This TCR was recovered from a man between 18 and 35 years old in good health. Some clones in this sample may be carry-over from other donors' samples. Sequences were obtained from naive CD4+ T cells from PBMCs. Subset in this sample: CD45RA+ positively selected. The chain carries TRBV5-1 and TRBJ2-5, with D maybe TRBD2 (5 bases). The CDR3 nucleotides are TGCGCCAGCAGCTTGGTGGGAGTTAAGCAAGAGACCCAGTACTTC. Translating gives CASSLVGVKQETQYF.